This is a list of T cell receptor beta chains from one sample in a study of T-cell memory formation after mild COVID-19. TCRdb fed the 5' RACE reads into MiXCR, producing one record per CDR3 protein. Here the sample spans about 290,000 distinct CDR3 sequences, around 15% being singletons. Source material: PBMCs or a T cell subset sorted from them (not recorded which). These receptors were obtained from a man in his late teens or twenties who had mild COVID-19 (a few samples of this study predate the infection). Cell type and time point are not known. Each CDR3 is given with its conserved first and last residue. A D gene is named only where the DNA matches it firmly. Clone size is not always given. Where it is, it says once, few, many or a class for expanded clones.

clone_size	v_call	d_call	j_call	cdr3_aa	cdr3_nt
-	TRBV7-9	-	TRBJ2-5	CASSSGATRETQYF	TGTGCCAGCAGCTCGGGGGCAACCAGGGAGACCCAGTACTTC
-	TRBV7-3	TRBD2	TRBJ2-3	CASSPRVSGGQQAQYF	TGTGCCAGCAGCCCCCGGGTTAGCGGGGGGCAACAGGCGCAGTATTTT
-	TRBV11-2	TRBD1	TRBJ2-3	CASSKTYVGTDTHTDTQYF	TGTGCCAGCAGCAAGACCTACGTCGGGACAGACACACACACAGATACGCAGTATTTT
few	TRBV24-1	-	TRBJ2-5	CATSEAETQYF	TGTGCCACCAGTGAGGCTGAGACCCAGTACTTC
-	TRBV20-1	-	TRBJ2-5	CSARGVRETQYF	TGCAGTGCTAGAGGGGTCAGAGAGACCCAGTACTTC
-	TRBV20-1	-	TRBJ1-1	CSARVQGSEAFF	TGCAGTGCTAGAGTGCAGGGCTCTGAAGCTTTCTTT
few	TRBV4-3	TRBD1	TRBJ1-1	CASSQDTVDRVAFF	TGCGCCAGCAGCCAAGATACCGTGGACAGGGTGGCTTTCTTT
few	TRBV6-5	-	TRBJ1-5	CASSSQFWQPQHF	TGTGCCAGCAGTTCCCAGTTCTGGCAGCCCCAGCATTTT
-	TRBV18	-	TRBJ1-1	CASSPSAQVAEAFF	TGTGCCAGCTCACCATCGGCACAGGTTGCTGAAGCTTTCTTT
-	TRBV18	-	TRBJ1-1	CASSPRGRSEAFF	TGTGCCAGCTCACCACGGGGGAGGTCTGAAGCTTTCTTT
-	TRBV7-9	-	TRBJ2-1	CASSLIQGSDEQFF	TGTGCCAGCAGCTTAATCCAGGGTAGCGATGAGCAGTTCTTC
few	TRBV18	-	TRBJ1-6	CASSSGQGGSPLHF	TGTGCCAGCTCATCGGGCCAGGGCGGGTCACCCCTCCACTTT
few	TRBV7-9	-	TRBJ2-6	CASSPQPGANVLTF	TGTGCCAGCAGTCCACAACCCGGGGCCAACGTCCTGACTTTC
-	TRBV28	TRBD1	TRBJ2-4	CASSSLDRAPVAKNIQYF	TGTGCCAGCAGTTCCCTGGACAGGGCCCCGGTAGCCAAAAACATTCAGTACTTC
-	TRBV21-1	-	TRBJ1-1	CASNPEWEQARTEAFF	TGTGCCAGCAACCCCGAGTGGGAACAGGCCCGGACTGAAGCTTTCTTT
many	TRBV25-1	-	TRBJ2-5	CASARGQSYQETQYF	TGTGCCAGCGCCCGAGGACAGAGCTACCAAGAGACCCAGTACTTC
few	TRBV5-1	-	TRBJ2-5	CASSFRTGQETQYF	TGCGCCAGCAGCTTCCGGACGGGCCAAGAGACCCAGTACTTC
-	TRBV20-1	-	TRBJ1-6	CSARGPNSPLHF	TGCAGTGCTAGAGGCCCCAATTCACCCCTCCACTTT